This paragraph reports one TCR beta chain. This CDR3 has 13 residues. Germline V gives CDR1 MNHEY, CDR2 SVGAGI. Trimming took off 8 bases at V and 3 bases at J, with 14 bases between the two ends. TCRdb re-derived calls from the RT-PCR reads in MiXCR, one entry per CDR3 protein. The sample includes almost 700,000 distinct CDR3 sequences, more than 13% of them seen just once. This clonotype originated in a female donor in good health, serving as a healthy control. The specimen was memory CD4+ T cells from blood. The chain combines TRBV6-5 with TRBJ2-7, with D possibly being TRBD1 (6 bases). The CDR3 region has the DNA TGTGCCAGCGCCAGGGGAAGGCTCTACGAGCAGTACTTC. Protein sequence: CASARGRLYEQYF.